The sequence of this TCR beta chain was determined in a study of OX40 agonist ivuxolimab in advanced cancers. Whole-study context: As their treatment, patients were administered ivuxolimab, an agonistic anti-OX40 (CD134) antibody. A partial response was reached by three patients: one with hepatocellular carcinoma and two with cutaneous melanoma.

Study-level results: Expanded clones were, on average, more numerous among CD8+ T cells than CD4+. Doses of 0.1 to 3.0 mg/kg were accompanied by clonal expansion of CD4+ and CD8+ blood T cells by week 6.

Germline-derived CDR1 and CDR2 are SEHNR and FQNEAQ (reference sequence). Trimming removed 3 bases from V and 6 bases from J; junction bases left unmatched: 9. CDR3 length equals 15 residues. This clone showed up just once. Its antigen is unknown. Data came from immunoSEQ multiplex PCR; TCRdb stores just in-frame clones and leaves some out. The sample has about 120,000 clones, roughly nine tenths seen once. The chain has TRBV7-9 and TRBJ1-2, with 8 bases identical to TRBD1. The clonotype comes from an adult with an advanced solid tumor such as melanoma, head and neck, liver or kidney cancer. Material: CD4+ or CD8+ T cells sorted from blood, obtained in a trial of the OX40 agonist ivuxolimab. CDR3 nucleotides: TGTGCCAGCAGCTTGGCAGGGGGCTCTCAGAATGGCTACACCTTC. Translation gives CASSLAGGSQNGYTF.